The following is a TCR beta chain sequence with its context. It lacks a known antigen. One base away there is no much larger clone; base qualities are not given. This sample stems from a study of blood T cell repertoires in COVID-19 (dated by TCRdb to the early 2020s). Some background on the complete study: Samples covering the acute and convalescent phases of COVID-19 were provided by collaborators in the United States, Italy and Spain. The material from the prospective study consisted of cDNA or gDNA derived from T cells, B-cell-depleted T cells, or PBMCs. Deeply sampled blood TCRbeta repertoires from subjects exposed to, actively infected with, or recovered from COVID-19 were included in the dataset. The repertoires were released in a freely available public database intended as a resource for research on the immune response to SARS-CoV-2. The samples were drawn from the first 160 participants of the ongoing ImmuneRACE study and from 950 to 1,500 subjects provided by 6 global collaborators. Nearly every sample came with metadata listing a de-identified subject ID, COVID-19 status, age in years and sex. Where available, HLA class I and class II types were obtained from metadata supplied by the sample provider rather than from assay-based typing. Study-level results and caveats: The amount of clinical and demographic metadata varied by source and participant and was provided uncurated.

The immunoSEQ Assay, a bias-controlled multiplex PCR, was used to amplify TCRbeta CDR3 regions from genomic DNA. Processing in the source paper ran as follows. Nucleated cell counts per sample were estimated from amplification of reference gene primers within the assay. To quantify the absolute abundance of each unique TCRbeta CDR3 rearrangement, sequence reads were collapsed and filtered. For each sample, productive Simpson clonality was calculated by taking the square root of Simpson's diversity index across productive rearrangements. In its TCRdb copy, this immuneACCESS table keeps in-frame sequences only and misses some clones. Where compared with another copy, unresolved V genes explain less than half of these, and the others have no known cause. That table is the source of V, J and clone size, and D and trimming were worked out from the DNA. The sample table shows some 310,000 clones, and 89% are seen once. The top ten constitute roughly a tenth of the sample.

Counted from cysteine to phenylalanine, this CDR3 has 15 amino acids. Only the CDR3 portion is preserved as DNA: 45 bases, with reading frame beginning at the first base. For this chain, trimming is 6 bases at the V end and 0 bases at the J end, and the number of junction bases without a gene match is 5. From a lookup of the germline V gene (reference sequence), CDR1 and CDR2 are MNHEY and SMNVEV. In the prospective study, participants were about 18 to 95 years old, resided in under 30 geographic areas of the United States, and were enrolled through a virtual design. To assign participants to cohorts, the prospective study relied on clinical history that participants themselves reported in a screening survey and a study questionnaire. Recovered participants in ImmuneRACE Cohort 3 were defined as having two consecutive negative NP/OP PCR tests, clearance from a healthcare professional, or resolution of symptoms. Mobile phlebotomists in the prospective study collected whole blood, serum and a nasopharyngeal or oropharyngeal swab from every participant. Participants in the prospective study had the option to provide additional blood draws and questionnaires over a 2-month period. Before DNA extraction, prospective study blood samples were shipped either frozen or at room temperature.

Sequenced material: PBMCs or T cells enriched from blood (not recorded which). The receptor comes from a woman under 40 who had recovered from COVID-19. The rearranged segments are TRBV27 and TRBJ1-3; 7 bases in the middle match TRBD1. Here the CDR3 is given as CASRLTGDSGNTIYF. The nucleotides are TGTGCCAGCAGACTCACAGGGGACTCTGGAAACACCATATATTTT.